These T cell receptor beta chains were read from a single sample in a study of T-cell reconstitution after alpha-beta-depleted transplantation in children. TCRdb fed the PCR reads into MiXCR, producing one record per CDR3 protein. This table holds 200,000 to 250,000 distinct CDR3 sequences, roughly 9% found once. The specimen comprised PBMCs from the stem cell graft donor, sampled from the stem cell graft. Source of these receptors: a human donor who donated a stem cell graft to a child with acute lymphoblastic leukemia. The CDR3 runs from the conserved cysteine through the conserved F or W. A D gene is named only where the DNA matches it firmly. A row's size may be missing; if present it is once, few, many or a size class.

CDR3nt: TGCGCCAGCAGCTTGATGTCTAGCGTTTACAATGAGCAGTTCTTC
CDR3aa: CASSLMSSVYNEQFF
v_gene: TRBV5-1
j_gene: TRBJ2-1
d_gene: NA
abundance: NA

CDR3nt: TGCAGTGCTACGGAGGCTAGCGGGGCCGCAGATACGCAGTATTTT
CDR3aa: CSATEASGAADTQYF
v_gene: TRBV20-1
j_gene: TRBJ2-3
d_gene: TRBD2
abundance: many

CDR3nt: TGTGCCAGCAGCCCCTGGACTAGTCTTAGCACAGATACGCAGTATTTT
CDR3aa: CASSPWTSLSTDTQYF
v_gene: TRBV7-8
j_gene: TRBJ2-3
d_gene: TRBD2
abundance: NA

CDR3nt: TGCAGTGCTAGAGTCCCAGGGGGGAACGGGGAGCTGTTTTTT
CDR3aa: CSARVPGGNGELFF
v_gene: TRBV20-1
j_gene: TRBJ2-2
d_gene: NA
abundance: NA

CDR3nt: TGTGCCAGCAGTCGTCTAGCGGGGGGCACCGGGGAGCTGTTTTTT
CDR3aa: CASSRLAGGTGELFF
v_gene: TRBV28
j_gene: TRBJ2-2
d_gene: TRBD2
abundance: few

CDR3nt: TGTGCCAGCAGTTTTTTGCGACAGGGGCATGTCAATCAGCCCCAGCATTTT
CDR3aa: CASSFLRQGHVNQPQHF
v_gene: TRBV12-3/TRBV12-4
j_gene: TRBJ1-5
d_gene: TRBD1
abundance: NA

CDR3nt: TGTGCCAGCTCCGAGGGTAGTTCCTACGAGCAGTACTTC
CDR3aa: CASSEGSSYEQYF
v_gene: TRBV18
j_gene: TRBJ2-7
d_gene: NA
abundance: many

CDR3nt: TGTGCCACCAAGGAGGGCATGAACACTGAAGCTTTCTTT
CDR3aa: CATKEGMNTEAFF
v_gene: TRBV15
j_gene: TRBJ1-1
d_gene: NA
abundance: many

CDR3nt: TGTGCCAGCAGCCAAGATGCGGATCCCACTAGGACCTACGAGCAGTACTTC
CDR3aa: CASSQDADPTRTYEQYF
v_gene: TRBV4-2
j_gene: TRBJ2-7
d_gene: NA
abundance: NA

CDR3nt: TGTGCCAGCTCAGCAGGACAGGCAAACACCATATATTTT
CDR3aa: CASSAGQANTIYF
v_gene: TRBV18
j_gene: TRBJ1-3
d_gene: TRBD1
abundance: NA

CDR3nt: TGTGCCAGCAGCGCTGGACAGGGGTATTCAGATACGCAGTATTTT
CDR3aa: CASSAGQGYSDTQYF
v_gene: TRBV12-3/TRBV12-4
j_gene: TRBJ2-3
d_gene: TRBD1
abundance: NA

CDR3nt: TGCAGTGCTAGACAGTATGGCTACACCTTC
CDR3aa: CSARQYGYTF
v_gene: TRBV20-1
j_gene: TRBJ1-2
d_gene: NA
abundance: NA

CDR3nt: TGTGCCAGCATGGACGGAGGGGGTAGGATCTATGAGGGCTACACCTTC
CDR3aa: CASMDGGGRIYEGYTF
v_gene: TRBV12-3/TRBV12-4
j_gene: TRBJ1-2
d_gene: NA
abundance: few

CDR3nt: TGTGCCACCTCCCCCATTAGCGGGGAAGGGGATACGCAGTATTTT
CDR3aa: CATSPISGEGDTQYF
v_gene: TRBV25-1
j_gene: TRBJ2-3
d_gene: TRBD2
abundance: many

CDR3nt: TGTGCCATCAGTGGGACAGGGAGCAATCGGGCAGATACGCAGTATTTT
CDR3aa: CAISGTGSNRADTQYF
v_gene: TRBV10-3
j_gene: TRBJ2-3
d_gene: TRBD1
abundance: NA

CDR3nt: TGTGCCAGCAGCTTAACCGCGGGACTAGCGGGGAGCACAGATACGCAGTATTTT
CDR3aa: CASSLTAGLAGSTDTQYF
v_gene: TRBV11-1
j_gene: TRBJ2-3
d_gene: TRBD2
abundance: NA

CDR3nt: TGTGCCAGCAGTACAATACGAAAGGGAGGCAATCAGCCCCAGCATTTT
CDR3aa: CASSTIRKGGNQPQHF
v_gene: TRBV6-2/TRBV6-3
j_gene: TRBJ1-5
d_gene: NA
abundance: few

CDR3nt: TGCGCCAGCAGCTCTTCCGGGAACTCCTACGAGCAGTACTTC
CDR3aa: CASSSSGNSYEQYF
v_gene: TRBV5-1
j_gene: TRBJ2-7
d_gene: NA
abundance: many

CDR3nt: TGCGCCAGCAGCTTGTCAGCGGGGGGGGGAAAAGAGACCCAGTACTTC
CDR3aa: CASSLSAGGGKETQYF
v_gene: TRBV5-1
j_gene: TRBJ2-5
d_gene: TRBD2
abundance: NA

CDR3nt: TGTGCCAGCAGCGTAGAAACGTCCCATTTC
CDR3aa: CASSVETSHF
v_gene: TRBV9
j_gene: TRBJ1-2
d_gene: NA
abundance: many

CDR3nt: TGTGCCAGCAGCCCAGCTACAGGGGGTGTTCAGCCCCAGCATTTT
CDR3aa: CASSPATGGVQPQHF
v_gene: TRBV5-5
j_gene: TRBJ1-5
d_gene: TRBD1
abundance: few

CDR3nt: TGTGCCAGCAGCTTAGTAGAGGGGGCTGAAGCTTTCTTT
CDR3aa: CASSLVEGAEAFF
v_gene: TRBV11-2
j_gene: TRBJ1-1
d_gene: NA
abundance: NA

CDR3nt: TGCGCCAGCAGCTTGGAAAGGGGGCGGAATGAGCAGTTCTTC
CDR3aa: CASSLERGRNEQFF
v_gene: TRBV5-1
j_gene: TRBJ2-1
d_gene: TRBD1
abundance: NA

CDR3nt: TGTGCCAGCAGTGAATGGCGGGGGGGCGCAGATACGCAGTATTTT
CDR3aa: CASSEWRGGADTQYF
v_gene: TRBV2
j_gene: TRBJ2-3
d_gene: TRBD2
abundance: many

CDR3nt: TGTGCCAGCAGCCAAGGGCGGACCGGACCATCCTACAATGAGCAGTTCTTC
CDR3aa: CASSQGRTGPSYNEQFF
v_gene: TRBV14
j_gene: TRBJ2-1
d_gene: NA
abundance: NA

CDR3nt: TGTGCCAGCAGTTTATGGACTAGCGGGACCGGGACCCAGTACTTC
CDR3aa: CASSLWTSGTGTQYF
v_gene: TRBV12-3/TRBV12-4
j_gene: TRBJ2-5
d_gene: TRBD2
abundance: many

CDR3nt: TGTGCCAGCAGCCCATATACCAGCTCTGGAAACACCATATATTTT
CDR3aa: CASSPYTSSGNTIYF
v_gene: TRBV7-2
j_gene: TRBJ1-3
d_gene: NA
abundance: many

CDR3nt: TGTGCCATCAGTCCCTCCGGGGGTTACGAGCAGTACTTC
CDR3aa: CAISPSGGYEQYF
v_gene: TRBV10-3
j_gene: TRBJ2-7
d_gene: NA
abundance: few

CDR3nt: TGTGCCAGCAGCCGCATGGGACAGGGGGCGGAAGCTTTCTTT
CDR3aa: CASSRMGQGAEAFF
v_gene: TRBV3-1
j_gene: TRBJ1-1
d_gene: TRBD1
abundance: many

CDR3nt: TGTGCCAGCAGCTTAGTCCCTAGCGGGGGGCCCAATGAGCAGTTCTTC
CDR3aa: CASSLVPSGGPNEQFF
v_gene: TRBV7-9
j_gene: TRBJ2-1
d_gene: TRBD2
abundance: many

CDR3nt: TGCAGCGTCGGACAGAGTAATCAGCCCCAGCATTTT
CDR3aa: CSVGQSNQPQHF
v_gene: TRBV29-1
j_gene: TRBJ1-5
d_gene: NA
abundance: few

CDR3nt: TGTGCCAGCAGTTTCTCCGGGACAGGGGTGCCCGGGGAGCTGTTTTTT
CDR3aa: CASSFSGTGVPGELFF
v_gene: TRBV27
j_gene: TRBJ2-2
d_gene: TRBD1
abundance: few